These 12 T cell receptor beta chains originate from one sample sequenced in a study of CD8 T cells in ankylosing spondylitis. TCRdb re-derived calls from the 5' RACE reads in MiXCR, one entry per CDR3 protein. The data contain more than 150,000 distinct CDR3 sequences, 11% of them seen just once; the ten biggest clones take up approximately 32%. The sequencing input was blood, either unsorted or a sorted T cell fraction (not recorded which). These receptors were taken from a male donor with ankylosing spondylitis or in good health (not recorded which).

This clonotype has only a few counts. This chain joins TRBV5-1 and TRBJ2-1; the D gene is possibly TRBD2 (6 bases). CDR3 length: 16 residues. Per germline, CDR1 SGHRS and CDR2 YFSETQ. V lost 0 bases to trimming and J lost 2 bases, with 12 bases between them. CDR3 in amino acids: CASSLGGGGAYNEQFF. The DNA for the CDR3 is TGCGCCAGCAGCTTGGGAGGTGGAGGGGCCTACAATGAGCAGTTCTTC.

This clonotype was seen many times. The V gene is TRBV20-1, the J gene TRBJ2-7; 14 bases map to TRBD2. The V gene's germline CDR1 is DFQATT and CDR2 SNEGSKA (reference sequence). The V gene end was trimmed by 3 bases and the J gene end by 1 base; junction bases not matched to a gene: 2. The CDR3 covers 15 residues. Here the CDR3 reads CSARGLAGASYEQYF. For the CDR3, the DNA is TGCAGTGCTAGGGGACTAGCGGGGGCTTCCTACGAGCAGTACTTC.

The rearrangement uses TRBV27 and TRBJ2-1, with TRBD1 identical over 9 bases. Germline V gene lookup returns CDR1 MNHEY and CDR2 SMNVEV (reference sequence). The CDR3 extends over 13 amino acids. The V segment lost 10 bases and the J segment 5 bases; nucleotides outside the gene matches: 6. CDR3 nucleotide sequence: TGTGCCACGTGCGGGACAGGGAACAATGAGCAGTTCTTC. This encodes CATCGTGNNEQFF.

For the CDR3, the DNA is TGTGCCAGCAGCCCGGGACTAGGAACGGTCGGAGAGACCCAGTACTTC. Translated: CASSPGLGTVGETQYF. The chain recombines TRBV7-6 with TRBJ2-5; 8 positions match TRBD2. V gave up 5 bases and J gave up 4 bases; unmatched junction bases: 12. CDR3 length: 16 residues. Germline V gives CDR1 SGHVS, CDR2 FNYEAQ.

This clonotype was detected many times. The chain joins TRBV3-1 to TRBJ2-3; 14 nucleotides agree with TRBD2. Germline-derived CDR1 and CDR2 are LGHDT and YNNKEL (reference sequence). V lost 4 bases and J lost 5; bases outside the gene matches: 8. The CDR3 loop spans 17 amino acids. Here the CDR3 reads CASSPSRTSGGKDTQYF. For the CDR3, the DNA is TGTGCCAGCAGCCCCTCTCGGACTAGCGGGGGGAAAGATACGCAGTATTTT.

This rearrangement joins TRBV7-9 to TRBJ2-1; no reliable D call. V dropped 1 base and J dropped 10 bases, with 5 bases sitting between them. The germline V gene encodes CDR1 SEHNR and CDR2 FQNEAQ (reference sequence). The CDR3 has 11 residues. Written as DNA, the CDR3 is TGTGCCAGCAGCTTAGAGGCCGAGCAGTTCTTC. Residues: CASSLEAEQFF.

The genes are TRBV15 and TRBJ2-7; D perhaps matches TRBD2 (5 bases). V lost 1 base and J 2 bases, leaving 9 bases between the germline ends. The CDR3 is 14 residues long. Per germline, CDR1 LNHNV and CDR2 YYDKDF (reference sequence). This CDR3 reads CATSRGGIAYEQYF. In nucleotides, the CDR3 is TGTGCCACCAGCAGAGGAGGGATTGCCTACGAGCAGTACTTC.

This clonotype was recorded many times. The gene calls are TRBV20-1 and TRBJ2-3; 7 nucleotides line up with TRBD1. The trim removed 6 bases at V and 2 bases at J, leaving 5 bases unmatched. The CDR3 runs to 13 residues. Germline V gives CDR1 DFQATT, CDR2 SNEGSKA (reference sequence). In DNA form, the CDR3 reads TGCAGTGCCCGACAGGGATCCACAGATACGCAGTATTTT. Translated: CSARQGSTDTQYF.

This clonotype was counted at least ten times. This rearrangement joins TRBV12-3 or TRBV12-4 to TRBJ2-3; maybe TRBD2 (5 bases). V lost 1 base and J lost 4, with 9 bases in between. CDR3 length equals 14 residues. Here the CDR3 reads CASSLGTGPDTQYF. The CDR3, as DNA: TGTGCCAGCAGTTTAGGGACTGGCCCAGATACGCAGTATTTT.

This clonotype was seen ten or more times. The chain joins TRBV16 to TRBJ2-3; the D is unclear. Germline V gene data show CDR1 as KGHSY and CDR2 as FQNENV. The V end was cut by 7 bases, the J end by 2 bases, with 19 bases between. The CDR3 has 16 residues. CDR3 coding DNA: TGTGCCAGCAACTTGCTACCACGTGGTCTCACAGATACGCAGTATTTT. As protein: CASNLLPRGLTDTQYF.

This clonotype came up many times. CDR3 sequence: CASSIGRVTDTQYF. The CDR3 region has the DNA TGCGCCAGCAGCATAGGACGGGTCACAGATACGCAGTATTTT. V usage is TRBV5-1 and J usage is TRBJ2-3, with D hard to call. Trimming removed 4 bases at V and 2 bases at J, with 11 bases between. The CDR3 loop spans 14 amino acids. The germline CDR1 and CDR2 sequences are SGHRS and YFSETQ.

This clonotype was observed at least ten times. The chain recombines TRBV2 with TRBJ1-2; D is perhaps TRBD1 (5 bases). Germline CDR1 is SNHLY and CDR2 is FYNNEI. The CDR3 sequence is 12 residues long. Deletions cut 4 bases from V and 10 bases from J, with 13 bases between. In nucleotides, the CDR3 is TGTGCCAGCAGTGCGCGCAGGGATTACTACACCTTC. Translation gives CASSARRDYYTF.